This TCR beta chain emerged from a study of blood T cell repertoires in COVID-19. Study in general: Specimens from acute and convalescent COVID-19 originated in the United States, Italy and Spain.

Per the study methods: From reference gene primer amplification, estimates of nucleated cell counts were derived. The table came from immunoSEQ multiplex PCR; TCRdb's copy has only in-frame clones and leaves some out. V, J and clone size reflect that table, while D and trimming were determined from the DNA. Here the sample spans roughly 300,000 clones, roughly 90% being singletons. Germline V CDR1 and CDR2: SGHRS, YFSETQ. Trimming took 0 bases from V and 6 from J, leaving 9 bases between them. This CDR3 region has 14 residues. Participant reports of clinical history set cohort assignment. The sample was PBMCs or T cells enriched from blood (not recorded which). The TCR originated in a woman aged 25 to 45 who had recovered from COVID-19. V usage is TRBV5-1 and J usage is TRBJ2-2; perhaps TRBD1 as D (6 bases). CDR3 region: CASSLGGLSGELFF. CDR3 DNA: TGCGCCAGCAGCTTGGGGGGGCTCTCCGGGGAGCTGTTTTTT.